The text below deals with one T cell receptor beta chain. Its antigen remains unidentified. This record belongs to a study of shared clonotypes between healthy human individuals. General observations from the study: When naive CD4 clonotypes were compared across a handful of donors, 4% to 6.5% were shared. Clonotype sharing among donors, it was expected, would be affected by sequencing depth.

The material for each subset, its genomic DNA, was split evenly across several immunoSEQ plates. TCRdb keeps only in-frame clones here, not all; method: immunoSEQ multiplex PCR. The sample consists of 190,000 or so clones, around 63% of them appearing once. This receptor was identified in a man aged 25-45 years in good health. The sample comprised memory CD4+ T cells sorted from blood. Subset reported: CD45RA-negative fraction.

The CDR3 protein is CASSLTYPVGTQYF. In DNA, the CDR3 is TGTGCCAGCAGCTTAACATACCCCGTCGGGACCCAGTACTTC. The V call is TRBV11-2, the J call TRBJ2-5, with D unclear. Trimming removed 2 bases at V and 7 bases at J, with 14 bases between. The germline V gene encodes CDR1 SGHAT and CDR2 FQNNGV. The length of the CDR3 is 14 residues.